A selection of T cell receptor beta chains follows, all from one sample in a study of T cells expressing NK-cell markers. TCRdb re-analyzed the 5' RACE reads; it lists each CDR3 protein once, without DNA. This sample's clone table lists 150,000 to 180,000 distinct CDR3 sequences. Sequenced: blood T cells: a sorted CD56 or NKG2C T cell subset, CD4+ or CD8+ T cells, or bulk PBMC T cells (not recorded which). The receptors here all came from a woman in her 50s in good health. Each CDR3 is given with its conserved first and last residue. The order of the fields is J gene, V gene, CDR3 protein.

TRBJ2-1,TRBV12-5,CASGLVPGKDNEQFF
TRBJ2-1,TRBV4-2,CASSQGALSGAHNEQFF
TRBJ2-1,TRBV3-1,CASSHVPGLAGVNEQFF
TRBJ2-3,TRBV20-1,CSARGASGIADTQYF
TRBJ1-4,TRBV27,CASSSVFRRTNEKLFF
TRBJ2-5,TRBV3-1,CASSQDRSGQRLAEETQYF
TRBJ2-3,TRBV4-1,CASSQVDLSNTDTQYF
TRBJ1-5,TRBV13,CASSLGQGYQPQHF
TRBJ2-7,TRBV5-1,CASRSWTSGSSIEQYF
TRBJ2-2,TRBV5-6,CASSFARVLTGELFF
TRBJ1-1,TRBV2,CASSEGGDLLDTEAFF
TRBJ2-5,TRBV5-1,CASTRYLGVQETQYF
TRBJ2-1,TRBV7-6,CASSLGMAGLLGDYNEQFF
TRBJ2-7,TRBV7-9,CASSLADGEQYF
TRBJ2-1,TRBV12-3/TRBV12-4,CASSPGTGLDNEQFF
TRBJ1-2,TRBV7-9,CASSSTDRGDGYTF
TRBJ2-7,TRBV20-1,CSARELTGSLYEQYF
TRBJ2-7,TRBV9,CASSTSGREYEQYF
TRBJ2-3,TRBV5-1,CASRRGGLTDTQYF
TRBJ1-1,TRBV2,CASSEVETGGGGTEAFF
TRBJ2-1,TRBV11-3,CASSYPEQGEQFF
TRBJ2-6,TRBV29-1,CSVVDTGGANVLTF
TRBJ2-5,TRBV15,CATSNQLISQETQYF
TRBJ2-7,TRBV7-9,CASSLAPYTNEQYF
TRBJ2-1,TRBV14,CASSQGRGRKNEQFF
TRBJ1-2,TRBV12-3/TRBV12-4,CASTPGAPGYGYTF
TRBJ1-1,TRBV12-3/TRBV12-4,CASAPGMNTEAFF
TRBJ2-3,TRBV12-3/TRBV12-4,CASSSRGFLPDTQYF
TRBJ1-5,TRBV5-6,CASSFQGQREPQHF
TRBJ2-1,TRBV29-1,CSVEDRGSDEQFF
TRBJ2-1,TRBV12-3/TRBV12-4,CASSLGVNRYNEQFF
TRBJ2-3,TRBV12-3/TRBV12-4,CASSFVPSGRAGDTQYF
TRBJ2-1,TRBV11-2,CASSSPLWEGSYNEQFF